These 30 T cell receptor beta chains originate from one sample sequenced in a study of early T cells in non-severe SARS-CoV-2 infection (dated by TCRdb to the early 2020s). Receptor libraries were prepared by 5' RACE. TCRdb shows the sequencer as NextSeq 500. The raw public reads went through TCRdb reprocessing: fastp at Q25, MiXCR clone calling, in-frame beta chains kept. Rows merge per CDR3 protein into single entries with the most common DNA and genes. The sample includes 50,000 to 65,000 distinct CDR3 sequences, with around 10% observed a single time. The ten top clones hold 15% to 20% of the sample. Input material: whole blood. The receptors shown here come from an adult who was a healthcare worker with PCR-confirmed SARS-CoV-2 infection or an uninfected control (not recorded which).

This chain links TRBV6-1 with TRBJ1-2; 7 bases line up with TRBD1. Per the germline V gene, CDR1 is MNHNS and CDR2 is SASEGT. This CDR3 region has 15 residues. Germline trimming cut 4 bases from V and 8 bases from J; bases unmatched to any gene: 13. The CDR3 nucleotides are TGTGCCAGCAGTGGCATGGCACAGGGGCATGACGGCTACACCTTC. Protein sequence: CASSGMAQGHDGYTF.

This clonotype was seen at least ten times. The chain carries TRBV4-2 and TRBJ1-2; D is unclear. The CDR3 runs to 19 residues. CDR1 is LGHNA and CDR2 is YNFKEQ in the germline V gene. V dropped 0 bases and J dropped 3 bases, with 23 bases sitting between them. The CDR3 DNA is TGTGCCAGCAGCCAAGATCTGGGCAGAGAAGCAGTTAGAGACTATGGCTACACCTTC. The encoded protein is CASSQDLGREAVRDYGYTF.

The V and J genes are TRBV20-1 and TRBJ2-5; a possible D gene is TRBD1 (6 bases). CDR1 is DFQATT and CDR2 is SNEGSKA in the germline V gene (reference sequence). The CDR3 covers 15 residues. V was clipped by 1 base and J by 2 bases, with 14 bases between them. Here the CDR3 reads CSARGAGAKQETQYF. The CDR3 DNA sequence: TGCAGTGCTAGAGGGGCAGGGGCTAAACAAGAGACCCAGTACTTC.

This chain uses TRBV6-5 with TRBJ2-7; TRBD1 matches 10 bases. With 2 bases clipped from V and 3 bases from J, the junction kept 4 bases outside the gene matches. Looked up from germline, CDR1 is MNHEY and CDR2 is SVGAGI. The length of the CDR3 is 15 residues. CDR3 DNA sequence: TGTGCCAGCAGTTACCGGGGACAGGGGTTCTACGAGCAGTACTTC. Translating it yields CASSYRGQGFYEQYF.

The chain has TRBV5-1 and TRBJ1-3; TRBD1 is a possible D gene (5 bases). The CDR3 spans 12 residues. Germline CDR1 SGHRS, CDR2 YFSETQ. Trimming pared 4 bases from V and 8 bases from J, leaving 10 bases between. CDR3 sequence: CASSLGQDTIYF. The CDR3 bases are TGCGCCAGCAGCCTGGGGCAGGACACCATATATTTT.

In its sample, this clonotype was seen many times. The chain carries TRBV28 and TRBJ2-5; 15 bases agree with TRBD2. The germline V gene encodes CDR1 MDHEN and CDR2 SYDVKM. V gave up 4 bases and J gave up 5 bases; unmatched junction bases: 8. This CDR3 has 17 amino acids. The CDR3 reads CASSSPTGLAGGETQYF. The DNA for the CDR3 is TGTGCCAGCAGTTCGCCGACAGGACTAGCGGGAGGGGAGACCCAGTACTTC.

This chain uses TRBV12-3 or TRBV12-4 with TRBJ2-1, with a possible D match to TRBD2 (6 bases). The CDR3 runs 16 residues. The V and J ends lost 6 bases and 6 bases respectively, with 21 bases between them. The CDR3 DNA is TGTGCCAGCAGAGAGCCAGGGAGGAGCATGGGCAATGAGCAGTTCTTC. Residues: CASREPGRSMGNEQFF.

The rearrangement joins TRBV28 to TRBJ2-1; 13 bases match TRBD2. Trimming at V came to 6 bases and at J to 7 bases, leaving 12 bases not matched to a gene. The CDR3 extends over 17 amino acids. Germline V gene lookup returns CDR1 MDHEN and CDR2 SYDVKM. CDR3 protein: CASRSGLAGVSWNEQFF. Written as DNA, the CDR3 is TGTGCCAGCAGATCAGGACTAGCGGGAGTTTCTTGGAATGAGCAGTTCTTC. Looking up the rest from reference TRBV28 and TRBJ2-1 gives the full variable domain: DVKVTQSSRYLVKRTGEKVFLECVQDMDHENMFWYRQDPGLGLRLIYFSYDVKMKEKGDIPEGYSVSREKKERFSLILESASTNQTSMYLCASRSGLAGVSWNEQFFGPGTRLTVL.

This clonotype was seen repeatedly, ten times or more. This chain links TRBV14 with TRBJ2-7; no firm D call. The V end was cut by 3 bases, the J end by 4 bases, with 4 bases between. CDR1 and CDR2 (germline): SGHDN, FVKESK. CDR3 length: 11 residues. This CDR3 is CASSQLYEQYF. The CDR3 nucleotides read TGTGCCAGCAGCCAGCTATACGAGCAGTACTTC.

This clonotype was detected many times. V gene TRBV5-1 combines with J gene TRBJ2-7; 8 bases match TRBD2. V lost 0 bases to trimming and J lost 2 bases; unmatched junction nucleotides: 4. Germline V gene sequence: CDR1 SGHRS, CDR2 YFSETQ. CDR3 length: 15 residues. The CDR3 DNA reads as TGCGCCAGCAGCTTGGGTACTAGCGGACCCTACGAGCAGTACTTC. Translated, it gives CASSLGTSGPYEQYF.

The sample holds a few counts of this clonotype. This chain links TRBV11-2 with TRBJ1-4; D is perhaps TRBD1 (6 bases). V shed 5 bases and J shed 4 bases, with 14 bases lying between them. The V gene's germline CDR1 is SGHAT and CDR2 FQNNGV. This CDR3 contains 15 residues. The chain's CDR3 is CASSTGQSYNEKLFF. As DNA, the CDR3 is TGTGCCAGCAGCACCGGACAGTCTTATAATGAAAAACTGTTTTTT.

This clonotype was counted at least ten times. The V gene is TRBV20-1, the J gene TRBJ1-5; D is perhaps TRBD1 (6 bases). V gave up 5 bases and J gave up 4 bases, with 18 bases separating them. This CDR3 contains 15 residues. Looked up from germline, CDR1 is DFQATT and CDR2 is SNEGSKA (reference sequence). The CDR3 reads CSAADEQGFNQPQHF. CDR3 bases: TGCAGTGCTGCGGATGAACAGGGCTTTAATCAGCCCCAGCATTTT.

This clonotype appeared many times. The chain has TRBV28 and TRBJ2-6, with D uncertain. Trimming removed 2 bases from V and 5 bases from J, with 13 bases in between. Germline V gene lookup returns CDR1 MDHEN and CDR2 SYDVKM. This CDR3 has 16 residues. The chain's CDR3 is CASSLVRILRANVLTF. The CDR3, as DNA: TGTGCCAGCAGTTTAGTACGTATTCTGCGGGCCAACGTCCTGACTTTC.

This clonotype was seen at least ten times. The chain has TRBV13 and TRBJ1-1; TRBD1 matches at 7 bases. Looked up from germline, CDR1 is PRHDT and CDR2 is FYEKMQ (reference sequence). This CDR3 has 14 residues. The J segment lost 12 bases and the V segment lost 1 base, leaving 11 bases of the junction unmatched. The CDR3: CASSLAHRDSGTFF. Here the CDR3 DNA reads TGTGCCAGCAGCTTAGCCCACCGGGACAGCGGTACTTTCTTT.

The chain is built from TRBV19 and TRBJ2-2; no definite D call. V lost 3 bases and J 5 bases, leaving 7 bases between the germline ends. The CDR3 runs to 13 residues. Germline V gene lookup returns CDR1 LNHDA and CDR2 SQIVND (reference sequence). The CDR3 protein is CASSMRLTGELFF. As DNA, the CDR3 is TGTGCCAGTAGTATGAGGCTGACCGGGGAGCTGTTTTTT.

This clonotype was detected only a few times. The J gene is TRBJ2-7, the V gene TRBV7-2; the D is unclear. CDR1 and CDR2 from the germline V gene are SGHTA and FQGNSA. CDR3 size: 12 residues. Trimming took 5 bases from V and 7 from J, leaving 12 bases between them. The CDR3 loop reads CASSPSFREQYF. CDR3 bases: TGTGCCAGCAGCCCCTCATTTCGGGAGCAGTACTTC.

The chain carries TRBV7-2 and TRBJ2-4; unclear D gene. CDR1 is SGHTA and CDR2 is FQGNSA in the germline V gene. With 5 bases removed from V and 9 bases from J, the gap between germline ends came to 8 bases. The CDR3 runs to 11 residues. The CDR3 nucleotides are TGTGCCAGCAGCGCTAAGAGCATTCAGTACTTC. It yields the protein CASSAKSIQYF.

The rearrangement uses TRBV6-2 or TRBV6-3 and TRBJ2-2; 9 bases agree with TRBD1. V shed 7 bases and J 7 bases; nucleotides not matched to a gene: 7. Germline CDR1 reads MNHEY; CDR2 reads SVGEGT. The CDR3 loop spans 14 amino acids. The DNA of the CDR3 is TGTGCCAGCAAGCGGGACAGGGATATCGGGGAGCTGTTTTTT. Its translation is CASKRDRDIGELFF.

In its sample, this clonotype was seen a few times. The rearrangement links TRBV9 to TRBJ2-1; 13 nucleotides match TRBD2. CDR3 length: 13 amino acids. CDR1 and CDR2 from the germline V gene are SGDLS and YYNGEE. The ends lost 8 bases at V and 15 bases at J; junction bases unmatched: 11. CDR3 amino acids: CARKGLAGPPPFF. Here the CDR3 DNA reads TGTGCCAGAAAGGGACTAGCGGGACCCCCCCCGTTCTTC.

DNA of the CDR3: TGTGCCAGCAGTTCCCACCAGGGCTACGAGCAGTACTTC. Its translation is CASSSHQGYEQYF. This chain connects TRBV28 to TRBJ2-7, with D tentatively TRBD1 (5 bases). Trimming left V 4 bases short and J 3 bases short, with 10 bases between. Germline CDR1 MDHEN, CDR2 SYDVKM. This CDR3 comprises 13 residues.

The table lists this clonotype with a few counts. CDR3 coding DNA: TGTGCCAGTAGTATAAGGGACAGCACCGGGGAGCTGTTTTTT. Its translation: CASSIRDSTGELFF. The chain recombines TRBV19 with TRBJ2-2; 7 nucleotides agree with TRBD1. There are 14 residues in the CDR3. J gave up 4 bases and V 2 bases, and 1 base lay outside the gene matches. Germline V CDR1 and CDR2: LNHDA, SQIVND (reference sequence).

The rearrangement joins TRBV30 to TRBJ2-7, with D possibly TRBD2 on 6 matching bases. Trimming left V 2 bases short and J 0 bases short, with 11 bases between. The CDR3 is made up of 14 amino acids. CDR1 and CDR2 from the germline V gene are GTSNPN and SVGIG (reference sequence). The CDR3: CAWSQGGSSYEQYF. The CDR3 DNA reads TGTGCCTGGAGTCAAGGAGGGAGCTCCTACGAGCAGTACTTC.

This clonotype came up a few times. The rearrangement joins TRBV24-1 to TRBJ2-3; 7 bases align to TRBD2. This CDR3 region has 16 residues. The V gene's germline CDR1 is KGHDR and CDR2 SFDVKD. Trimming took 2 bases from V and 2 from J; bases not matched to a gene: 6. For the CDR3, the DNA is TGTGCCACCAGTGATTCAGCTAGCGGATACACAGATACGCAGTATTTT. This translates into CATSDSASGYTDTQYF.

This clonotype came up a few times. The J gene is TRBJ2-6, the V gene TRBV7-2; 7 bases map to TRBD1. CDR3 length equals 15 residues. After removal of 6 bases from V and 2 bases from J, the junction contained 4 bases not matched to a gene. The germline gives CDR1 SGHTA, CDR2 FQGNSA. CDR3 coding DNA: TGTGCCAGCAGGAGACAGGGACCTGGGGCCAACGTCCTGACTTTC. Protein product: CASRRQGPGANVLTF.

This clonotype was recorded many times. The J gene is TRBJ1-6, the V gene TRBV20-1; D gene unclear. The V gene's germline CDR1 is DFQATT and CDR2 SNEGSKA (reference sequence). The V end lost 1 base, the J end lost 9 bases, and 13 bases lay between the germline ends. The CDR3 sequence is 14 residues long. The CDR3 here is CSARVPVIGSPLHF. Here the CDR3 DNA reads TGCAGTGCTAGAGTGCCAGTTATCGGTTCACCCCTCCACTTT.

The V call is TRBV10-3, the J call TRBJ2-5, with TRBD1 identical over 9 bases. The CDR3 has 14 amino acids. Germline-derived CDR1 and CDR2 are ENHRY and SYGVKD. J lost 4 bases, V lost 4 bases, and 4 bases had no gene match. Written as DNA, the CDR3 is TGTGCCATCAGTGGCCGGGGACAGGGAGAGACCCAGTACTTC. Protein sequence: CAISGRGQGETQYF.

The genes are TRBV7-2 and TRBJ2-1, with D perhaps TRBD2 (6 bases). The CDR3 is 14 residues long. Germline V gene sequence: CDR1 SGHTA, CDR2 FQGNSA. Trimming shortened V by 7 bases and J by 0 bases, and 10 bases separated the two germline ends. CDR3 nucleotides: TGTGCCAGCAAGACCGGGGGCTCCTACAATGAGCAGTTCTTC. Protein product: CASKTGGSYNEQFF.

The gene calls are TRBV15 and TRBJ2-7; D tentatively fits TRBD1 or TRBD2 (5 bases each). V lost 4 bases to trimming and J lost 3 bases, with 16 bases between them. The CDR3 sequence is 15 residues long. Germline V gene lookup returns CDR1 LNHNV and CDR2 YYDKDF (reference sequence). The DNA for the CDR3 is TGTGCCACCAGCAAATACCGGGACCCACTCTACGAGCAGTACTTC. This translates into CATSKYRDPLYEQYF. Filled out from reference TRBV15 and TRBJ2-7, the complete variable domain reads DAMVIQNPRYQVTQFGKPVTLSCSQTLNHNVMYWYQQKSSQAPKLLFHYYDKDFNNEADTPDNFQSRRPNTSFCFLDIRSPGLGDTAMYLCATSKYRDPLYEQYFGPGTRLTVT.

The table lists this clonotype with many counts. The rearrangement links TRBV29-1 to TRBJ2-7; 7 positions match TRBD2. Germline V gene lookup returns CDR1 SQVTM and CDR2 ANQGSEA. The trim removed 1 base at V and 3 bases at J, leaving 3 bases unmatched. The CDR3 is 13 amino acids. The CDR3 coding sequence is TGCAGCGTTGAAGTCCCGGGAGGCTACGAGCAGTACTTC. Translating it yields CSVEVPGGYEQYF.

Ten or more counts support this clonotype. The CDR3 spells CASSQGRRVSAGANVLTF. As DNA, the CDR3 is TGCGCCAGCAGCCAAGGCCGGCGGGTATCTGCTGGGGCCAACGTCCTGACTTTC. The rearrangement links TRBV4-3 to TRBJ2-6; TRBD2 is a possible D gene (5 bases). The CDR3 loop spans 18 amino acids. Trimming took 1 base from V and 2 from J, leaving 15 bases between them. Looked up from germline, CDR1 is LGHNA and CDR2 is YSLEER.